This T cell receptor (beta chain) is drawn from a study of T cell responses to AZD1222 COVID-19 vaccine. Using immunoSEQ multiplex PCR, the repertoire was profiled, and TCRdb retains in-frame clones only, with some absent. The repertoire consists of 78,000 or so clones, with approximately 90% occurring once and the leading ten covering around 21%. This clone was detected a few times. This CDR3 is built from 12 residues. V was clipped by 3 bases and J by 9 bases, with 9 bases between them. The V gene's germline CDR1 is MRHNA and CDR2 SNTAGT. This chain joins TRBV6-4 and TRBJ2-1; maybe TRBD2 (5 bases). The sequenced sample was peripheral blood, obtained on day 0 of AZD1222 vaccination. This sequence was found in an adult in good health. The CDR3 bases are TGTGCCAGCAGTGAAAAAGAGGGTGAGCAGTTCTTC. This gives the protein CASSEKEGEQFF.